This passage covers 30 T cell receptor beta chains from one sample sequenced in a study of cytomegalovirus exposure and HLA in healthy donors (dated by TCRdb to about 2017). Library preparation was by the immunoSEQ multiplex PCR assay. For the multiplex PCR, a mixture combining 60 forward primers for TCR Vbeta segments and 13 reverse primers for TCR Jbeta segments was used. This immuneACCESS table, as held by TCRdb, lists in-frame sequences with V and J called but not all clones. Of the missing ones, under half trace to an unresolved V gene in checked studies; the others have no known cause. This sample has around 170,000 clones in its table, and approximately 80% of those were observed once. The ten largest account for 1.5% to 1.7% of the sample. The sequenced sample was PBMCs. The receptor source for this set is a woman aged 18-35 years in good health and CMV-seronegative.

The CDR3 is CASGPWGQYNEQFF. The DNA for the CDR3 is TGTGCTAGTGGCCCCTGGGGGCAGTACAATGAGCAGTTCTTC. The chain employs TRBV12-5 and TRBJ2-1; maybe TRBD1 (6 bases). The CDR3 spans 14 residues. V was trimmed by 6 bases and J by 4 bases, leaving 13 bases between them. Germline-derived CDR1 and CDR2 are LGHNT and FRNRAP.

The V and J genes are TRBV11-2 and TRBJ1-2; 9 nucleotides match TRBD1. The CDR3 contains 16 residues. Germline CDR1 and CDR2: SGHAT and FQNNGV. Trimming removed 4 bases from V and 12 bases from J; junction bases left unmatched: 18. The DNA for the CDR3 is TGTGCCAGCAGCTCGAACTCTATCCGGGACAGGGATAGTCACACCTTC. Protein sequence: CASSSNSIRDRDSHTF.

This clone was seen only once. This chain joins TRBV4-2 and TRBJ2-7; 9 bases fit TRBD2. Germline V CDR1 and CDR2: LGHNA, YNFKEQ. The CDR3 loop spans 16 amino acids. The J segment lost 6 bases and the V segment lost 3 bases, leaving 12 bases of the junction unmatched. CDR3 sequence reads: CASSQALAGEFAEQYF. CDR3 sequence (DNA): TGTGCCAGCAGCCAGGCTTTAGCGGGGGAGTTCGCCGAGCAGTACTTC.

J is TRBJ1-1 and V is TRBV5-1, with a possible D match to TRBD1 (6 bases). The germline V and J ends were trimmed by 7 bases and 5 bases, with 9 bases remaining between them. The V gene's germline CDR1 is SGHRS and CDR2 YFSETQ. The CDR3 is made up of 11 amino acids. The CDR3 protein is CASRQETEAFF. The CDR3 DNA follows: TGCGCCAGCCGACAGGAAACTGAAGCTTTCTTT. Filled out from reference TRBV5-1 and TRBJ1-1, the complete variable domain reads KAGVTQTPRYLIKTRGQQVTLSCSPISGHRSVSWYQQTPGQGLQFLFEYFSETQRNKGNFPGRFSGRQFSNSRSEMNVSTLELGDSALYLCASRQETEAFFGQGTRLTVV.

The gene calls are TRBV6-5 and TRBJ2-7; 8 bases match TRBD1. Trimming cost V 6 bases and J 6 bases; bases outside gene matches: 10. Germline V gene sequence: CDR1 MNHEY, CDR2 SVGAGI. This CDR3 comprises 14 residues. The CDR3 loop is CASRPDRGSSEQYF. Here the CDR3 DNA reads TGTGCCAGCAGACCAGACAGGGGATCGAGCGAGCAGTACTTC.

This clone was counted a single time. V is TRBV18 and J is TRBJ1-2; 8 bases align to TRBD1. This CDR3 is 20 amino acids long. Looked up from germline, CDR1 is KGHSH and CDR2 is LQKENI. V lost 3 bases to trimming and J lost 0 bases; unmatched junction nucleotides: 18. The CDR3, as DNA: TGTGCCAGCTCACCGGGTCTGGTGGGGACAGGCGGCAAAGCTAACTATGGCTACACCTTC. Protein: CASSPGLVGTGGKANYGYTF. Using reference TRBV18 and TRBJ1-2 for the parts outside the CDR3, the full variable domain is NAGVMQNPRHLVRRRGQEARLRCSPMKGHSHVYWYRQLPEEGLKFMVYLQKENIIDESGMPKERFSAEFPKEGPSILRIQQVVRGDSAAYFCASSPGLVGTGGKANYGYTFGSGTRLTVV.

The V and J genes are TRBV7-2 and TRBJ2-3, with TRBD2 matching 14 bases. This CDR3 region has 15 residues. Per germline, CDR1 SGHTA and CDR2 FQGNSA. J gave up 7 bases and V 8 bases, and 8 bases lay outside the gene matches. CDR3 coding DNA: TGTGCCAGCGATGTGACTAGCGGGGGGGCATATACGCAGTATTTT. Protein product: CASDVTSGGAYTQYF. Complete variable domain (other parts from reference TRBV7-2 and TRBJ2-3): GAGVSQSPSNKVTEKGKDVELRCDPISGHTALYWYRQSLGQGLEFLIYFQGNSAPDKSGLPSDRFSAERTGGSVSTLTIQRTQQEDSAVYLCASDVTSGGAYTQYFGPGTRLTVL.

This clone was seen a few times. CDR3 sequence: CASSSTGMGYGYTF. CDR3 DNA sequence: TGTGCCAGCAGTTCGACAGGGATGGGCTATGGCTACACCTTC. The V call is TRBV2, the J call TRBJ1-2, with 7 nucleotides matching TRBD1. V lost 5 bases to trimming and J lost 4 bases; unmatched junction nucleotides: 7. CDR1 and CDR2 (germline): SNHLY, FYNNEI. CDR3 size: 14 residues.

The rearrangement uses TRBV6-5 and TRBJ1-2, with D unresolved. The CDR3 covers 15 residues. With 2 bases removed from V and 8 bases from J, the gap between germline ends came to 18 bases. Germline CDR1 and CDR2: MNHEY and SVGAGI. For the CDR3, the DNA is TGTGCCAGCAGTTACGGACTAGAGGGCACGATAGGCTACACCTTC. It translates to CASSYGLEGTIGYTF.

This chain uses TRBV25-1 with TRBJ2-5; 8 bases are shared with TRBD2. V dropped 1 base and J dropped 5; count of bases not matched to a gene: 3. Germline V CDR1 and CDR2: MGHDK, SYGVNS. This CDR3 is 14 amino acids long. Here the CDR3 reads CASSEWGGGETQYF. CDR3 in DNA: TGTGCCAGCAGTGAATGGGGCGGGGGGGAGACCCAGTACTTC.

The J gene is TRBJ1-1, the V gene TRBV12-5, with D perhaps matching TRBD1 (5 bases). V was trimmed by 7 bases and J by 2 bases, leaving 14 bases between them. The CDR3 runs 14 residues. Germline V gene sequence: CDR1 LGHNT, CDR2 FRNRAP. This CDR3 is CASEALGLNTEAFF. The DNA for the CDR3 is TGTGCTAGTGAAGCTCTGGGGCTCAACACTGAAGCTTTCTTT.

The chain is built from TRBV19 and TRBJ1-1; 10 bases fit TRBD1. The CDR3 consists of 16 residues. After removal of 5 bases from V and 6 bases from J, the junction contained 12 bases not matched to a gene. The germline CDR1 and CDR2 sequences are LNHDA and SQIVND (reference sequence). The CDR3 protein is CASSPIPLTGGAEAFF. In DNA, the CDR3 is TGTGCCAGTAGTCCCATCCCCCTGACAGGGGGCGCTGAAGCTTTCTTT.

The genes are TRBV4-1 and TRBJ1-2, with TRBD1 matching over 8 bases. This CDR3 is 18 amino acids long. Germline V gene data show CDR1 as MGHRA and CDR2 as YSYEKL. With 0 bases clipped from V and 0 bases from J, the junction kept 9 bases outside the gene matches. The CDR3 region is CASSQDLAGGPANYGYTF. For the CDR3, the DNA is TGCGCCAGCAGCCAAGATCTGGCAGGGGGCCCAGCTAACTATGGCTACACCTTC.

The rearrangement uses TRBV4-1 and TRBJ1-4; 10 bases map to TRBD1. The J segment lost 5 bases and the V segment lost 4 bases, leaving 1 base of the junction unmatched. The CDR3 has 14 residues. The germline V gene has CDR1 MGHRA and CDR2 YSYEKL. CDR3 bases: TGCGCCAGCAGCCCGGGACAGGGGAATGAAAAACTGTTTTTT. Translating it yields CASSPGQGNEKLFF.

The chain combines TRBV18 with TRBJ2-2; 9 nucleotides line up with TRBD1. Germline V gene sequence: CDR1 KGHSH, CDR2 LQKENI. The length of the CDR3 is 18 residues. The trim removed 4 bases at V and 4 bases at J, leaving 13 bases unmatched. CDR3 DNA: TGTGCCAGCTCACTCGTGCCGGGACAGGGCCAACCCACCGGGGAGCTGTTTTTT. This gives the protein CASSLVPGQGQPTGELFF.

This clone occurred once. This chain uses TRBV6-1 with TRBJ1-1; possible D gene TRBD1, 5 bases. The CDR3 length is 17 residues. Trimming took 0 bases from V and 0 from J, leaving 14 bases between them. Germline CDR1 is MNHNS and CDR2 is SASEGT. CDR3 DNA sequence: TGTGCCAGCAGTGAAGCAGGAGCACAGGCGATGAACACTGAAGCTTTCTTT. Its protein product is CASSEAGAQAMNTEAFF.

The chain is built from TRBV4-2 and TRBJ1-1; D is possibly TRBD1 (6 bases). Trimming cost V 6 bases and J 3 bases, with 14 bases left between them. Germline-derived CDR1 and CDR2 are LGHNA and YNFKEQ. The CDR3 length is 14 residues. CDR3 sequence: CASSRTERDTEAFF. CDR3 nucleotides: TGTGCCAGCAGTCGGACAGAACGCGACACTGAAGCTTTCTTT.

The chain has TRBV11-2 and TRBJ2-1, with a tentative D call TRBD1 (6 bases). The CDR3 runs to 16 residues. The V gene lost 3 bases and the J gene lost 7 bases, with 19 bases spanning the gap. Per the germline V gene, CDR1 is SGHAT and CDR2 is FQNNGV. Here the CDR3 reads CASSFSSGAERNEQFF. The CDR3 DNA is TGTGCCAGCAGCTTCTCCTCAGGGGCAGAGAGGAATGAGCAGTTCTTC.

The chain uses TRBV21-1 and TRBJ1-5. TRBV21-1 is termed a pseudogene. The CDR3 length is 16 residues. CDR3 sequence: CASSKNPEESNQPQHF. In DNA form, the CDR3 reads TGTGCCAGCAGCAAAAATCCAGAGGAAAGCAATCAGCCCCAGCATTTT.

J is TRBJ2-1 and V is TRBV15; TRBD2 aligns across 9 bases. J gave up 5 bases and V 3 bases, and 11 bases lay outside the gene matches. The CDR3 loop spans 17 amino acids. Germline CDR1 and CDR2: LNHNV and YYDKDF (reference sequence). CDR3 in amino acids: CATSSLRVAGVHNEQFF. As DNA, the CDR3 is TGTGCCACCAGCAGCCTCCGGGTAGCGGGGGTCCACAATGAGCAGTTCTTC.

The V and J genes are TRBV30 and TRBJ1-2; 8 bases align to TRBD1. The CDR3 spans 15 residues. Germline CDR1 is GTSNPN and CDR2 is SVGIG (reference sequence). Unmatched junction bases numbered 7, after V lost 1 base and J lost 3 bases. The CDR3 loop reads CAWSAGQGWDYGYTF. Written as DNA, the CDR3 is TGTGCCTGGAGTGCCGGACAGGGATGGGACTATGGCTACACCTTC.

The V call is TRBV28, the J call TRBJ2-5, with D possibly TRBD1 on 6 matching bases. V gave up 3 bases and J gave up 5 bases, with 16 bases separating them. The CDR3 loop spans 15 amino acids. Germline V gene data show CDR1 as MDHEN and CDR2 as SYDVKM. The CDR3 sequence: CASSLARGGLETQYF. DNA of the CDR3: TGTGCCAGCAGTTTGGCCAGGGGCGGGTTGGAGACCCAGTACTTC.

The gene calls are TRBV19 and TRBJ1-3; TRBD1 might be the D (6 bases). The CDR3 sequence is 15 residues long. In germline, CDR1 is LNHDA, CDR2 SQIVND (reference sequence). Trimming pared 6 bases from V and 0 bases from J, leaving 12 bases between. The CDR3 DNA reads as TGTGCCAGTAGGAACACGGGACACTCTGGAAACACCATATATTTT. Amino acids: CASRNTGHSGNTIYF. Full variable domain (remainder filled in from reference TRBV19 and TRBJ1-3): DGGITQSPKYLFRKEGQNVTLSCEQNLNHDAMYWYRQDPGQGLRLIYYSQIVNDFQKGDIAEGYSVSREKKESFPLTVTSAQKNPTAFYLCASRNTGHSGNTIYFGEGSWLTVV.

The chain joins TRBV5-1 to TRBJ2-3, with D possibly matching TRBD2 (6 bases). The CDR3 is made up of 14 amino acids. Trimming removed 7 bases from V and 2 bases from J, with 14 bases in between. CDR1 and CDR2 from the germline V gene are SGHRS and YFSETQ. CDR3 protein: CASSEGYITDTQYF. Written as DNA, the CDR3 is TGCGCCAGCTCGGAGGGTTATATCACAGATACGCAGTATTTT.

The genes are TRBV9 and TRBJ2-1; tentatively, D is TRBD2 (6 bases). Trimming took off 4 bases at V and 7 bases at J, with 18 bases between the two ends. Germline lookup yields CDR1 SGDLS and CDR2 YYNGEE. The CDR3 is 15 amino acids. In DNA, the CDR3 is TGTGCCAGCAGCCCGGAGGAGGGGCTGAGGAATGAGCAGTTCTTC. Translating gives CASSPEEGLRNEQFF. The entire variable domain, with the rest obtained from reference TRBV9 and TRBJ2-1, is as follows: DSGVTQTPKHLITATGQRVTLRCSPRSGDLSVYWYQQSLDQGLQFLIQYYNGEERAKGNILERFSAQQFPDLHSELNLSSLELGDSALYFCASSPEEGLRNEQFFGPGTRLTVL.

The genes are TRBV30 and TRBJ2-7; D not certain. This CDR3 has 13 amino acids. Trimming stripped 0 bases from V and 2 bases from J, with 8 bases between. Germline CDR1 reads GTSNPN; CDR2 reads SVGIG (reference sequence). The CDR3 here is CAWSVGFAYEQYF. In DNA form, the CDR3 reads TGTGCCTGGAGTGTCGGGTTCGCCTACGAGCAGTACTTC.

The chain joins TRBV29-1 to TRBJ2-7, with 9 bases matching TRBD2. The J segment lost 6 bases and the V segment lost 6 bases, leaving 12 bases of the junction unmatched. This CDR3 region has 14 residues. Germline CDR1 is SQVTM and CDR2 is ANQGSEA. CDR3 coding DNA: TGCAGCGTCCATACCGGGACTAGCCTCGGCGAGCAGTACTTC. This translates into CSVHTGTSLGEQYF.

The chain joins TRBV23-1 to TRBJ2-3; 8 bases align to TRBD1. TRBV23-1 is an ORF, with its function uncertain. CDR3 size: 16 residues. Trimming took 6 bases from V and 1 from J; bases not matched to a gene: 9. The CDR3 here is CASSTHRGYCTDTQYF. The CDR3 coding sequence is TGCGCCAGCAGCACCCACAGGGGGTACTGCACAGATACGCAGTATTTT.

The V call is TRBV6-1, the J call TRBJ2-1; tentative D call: TRBD2 (5 bases). CDR1 and CDR2 (germline): MNHNS, SASEGT. This CDR3 has 15 residues. V lost 4 bases and J 1 base, leaving 11 bases between the germline ends. Here the CDR3 reads CASSAEANSYNEQFF. In DNA form, the CDR3 reads TGTGCCAGCAGTGCGGAGGCCAATTCCTACAATGAGCAGTTCTTC.

The CDR3 coding sequence is TGCGCCAGCAGCTCCACAGGGGGCGAGGTCACTGAAGCTTTCTTT. This sequence encodes CASSSTGGEVTEAFF. The chain carries TRBV5-1 and TRBJ1-1; 9 bases align to TRBD1. Germline CDR1 SGHRS, CDR2 YFSETQ. V dropped 3 bases and J dropped 4; count of bases not matched to a gene: 7. The CDR3 sequence is 15 residues long.